The 16 T cell receptor beta chains below come from one sample, sequenced in a study of identical twins. MiXCR, applied by TCRdb to the 5' RACE reads, yields one record per CDR3 protein. The data hold 690,000 or so distinct CDR3 sequences, with around 6% observed a single time. The sample comprised naive T cells sorted from blood. The receptors originated from a man aged 18 to 30 in good health.

This clonotype was observed a handful of times. The gene calls are TRBV3-1 and TRBJ2-1; 8 bases match TRBD2. Trimming removed 4 bases from V and 6 bases from J; junction bases left unmatched: 5. The CDR3 loop spans 14 amino acids. CDR1 and CDR2 (germline): LGHDT, YNNKEL (reference sequence). The CDR3 spells CASSPTSGLNEQFF. CDR3 in DNA: TGTGCCAGCAGCCCAACTAGCGGACTCAATGAGCAGTTCTTC.

This clonotype was counted only a few times. This chain uses TRBV24-1 with TRBJ2-7; 11 nucleotides agree with TRBD1. This CDR3 region has 13 residues. Germline CDR1 KGHDR, CDR2 SFDVKD. The DNA of the CDR3 is TGCGACAGGAGGGACAGGGGGAAAAACGAGCAGTACGTC. This codes for CDRRDRGKNEQYV.

This clonotype was seen more than once but under ten times. The chain couples TRBV7-2 to TRBJ2-7; D is perhaps TRBD1 (6 bases). This CDR3 is 15 amino acids long. V lost 0 bases and J 3 bases, leaving 12 bases between the germline ends. The germline gives CDR1 SGHTA, CDR2 FQGNSA. The CDR3 DNA follows: TGTGCCAGCAGCTTAGCGGCACAGGGCCACTACGAGCAGTACTTC. Amino acids: CASSLAAQGHYEQYF.

This clonotype was detected only a few times. DNA of the CDR3: TGTGCCAGCAGAAGACAGGGGGCGCAGCCCGGGGAGCTGTTTTTT. Translated, it gives CASRRQGAQPGELFF. The chain links TRBV6-1 to TRBJ2-2, with 10 bases identical to TRBD1. Per germline, CDR1 MNHNS and CDR2 SASEGT. The CDR3 runs to 15 residues. Germline trimming cut 6 bases from V and 6 bases from J; bases unmatched to any gene: 7.

This clonotype was seen more than once but under ten times. The chain carries TRBV12-3 or TRBV12-4 and TRBJ1-3; D is ambiguous. The V gene lost 3 bases and the J gene lost 0 bases, with 15 bases spanning the gap. CDR3 size: 17 residues. The CDR3 sequence is CASSLETLEFSGNTIYF. CDR3 DNA: TGTGCCAGCAGTTTGGAGACCCTTGAGTTCTCTGGAAACACCATATATTTT.

This clonotype has ten or more counts. J is TRBJ1-2 and V is TRBV12-3 or TRBV12-4, with a tentative D call TRBD1 (5 bases). The V and J ends lost 2 bases and 8 bases respectively, with 9 bases between them. This CDR3 spans 12 amino acids. The CDR3 spells CASSLRGRGYTF. The CDR3 bases are TGTGCCAGCAGTTTAAGGGGACGAGGCTACACCTTC.

This clonotype was found a few times. The gene calls are TRBV9 and TRBJ2-1; 12 nucleotides align to TRBD2. This CDR3 contains 15 residues. The ends lost 4 bases at V and 14 bases at J; junction bases unmatched: 13. From germline, CDR1 is SGDLS and CDR2 YYNGEE. CDR3 sequence reads: CASSPGLAGPDAEFF. CDR3 sequence (DNA): TGTGCCAGCAGCCCCGGACTAGCGGGACCCGATGCGGAGTTCTTC.

Ten or more counts support this clonotype. This chain links TRBV29-1 with TRBJ1-2; D is possibly TRBD1 (5 bases). CDR3 length equals 13 residues. Trimming removed 5 bases from V and 4 bases from J, with 14 bases in between. Germline lookup yields CDR1 SQVTM and CDR2 ANQGSEA. CDR3 region: CSVPPTGPYGYTF. The CDR3 DNA sequence: TGCAGCGTTCCTCCAACAGGACCCTATGGCTACACCTTC.

Only a few counts were recorded for this clonotype. The chain carries TRBV28 and TRBJ2-7, with TRBD2 identical over 8 bases. From germline, CDR1 is MDHEN and CDR2 SYDVKM. The V gene end was trimmed by 7 bases and the J gene end by 2 bases; junction bases not matched to a gene: 4. This CDR3 has 13 residues. Written as DNA, the CDR3 is TGTGCCAGCAAACTAGCGGAGACCTACGAGCAGTACTTC. Amino acids: CASKLAETYEQYF.

This clonotype was counted at least ten times. The rearrangement links TRBV20-1 to TRBJ2-1; D is unresolved. This CDR3 has 14 amino acids. Germline assignment: CDR1 DFQATT and CDR2 SNEGSKA (reference sequence). The V end was cut by 6 bases, the J end by 4 bases, with 16 bases between. The CDR3, as DNA: TGCAGTGCGCGACCCAGGCAGTTGTACAATGAGCAGTTCTTC. This gives the protein CSARPRQLYNEQFF.

The V gene is TRBV7-6, the J gene TRBJ2-7; no clear D. This CDR3 comprises 11 residues. CDR1 and CDR2 from the germline V gene are SGHVS and FNYEAQ. V was clipped by 4 bases and J by 8 bases, with 9 bases between them. The CDR3: CASSSYGQQYF. CDR3 nucleotide sequence: TGTGCCAGCAGCTCCTACGGTCAGCAGTACTTC.

This clonotype is a singleton in its sample. One base away lies a much larger clone, so this may be a sequencing read error. The rearrangement links TRBV6-5 to TRBJ2-7; 7 nucleotides agree with TRBD2. Germline values: CDR1 MNHEY, CDR2 SVGAGI. V lost 4 bases to trimming and J lost 3 bases; unmatched junction nucleotides: 6. This CDR3 region has 14 residues. This chain's CDR3 is CASSFLADSYEQYF. CDR3 DNA sequence: TGTGCCAGCAGTTTCCTAGCGGATAGCTACGAGCAGTACTTC.

This clonotype has at least ten counts. V is TRBV24-1 and J is TRBJ2-1; 11 bases align to TRBD2. Germline V lookup: CDR1 KGHDR, CDR2 SFDVKD. This CDR3 is built from 16 residues. Unmatched junction bases numbered 4, after V lost 4 bases and J lost 3 bases. CDR3 amino acids: CATSDPGLADYNEQFF. The CDR3 DNA follows: TGTGCCACCAGTGACCCGGGACTAGCGGACTACAATGAGCAGTTCTTC.

The chain links TRBV7-8 to TRBJ2-7, with 7 bases identical to TRBD1. This CDR3 has 12 amino acids. V lost 4 bases to trimming and J lost 6 bases; unmatched junction nucleotides: 3. The V gene's germline CDR1 is SGHVS and CDR2 FQNEAQ. The CDR3 sequence: CASSSQGSEQYV. The CDR3 DNA reads as TGTGCCAGCAGCTCACAGGGGTCCGAGCAGTACGTC.

This clonotype occurred a few times. V and J are TRBV5-1 and TRBJ1-1; 8 bases align to TRBD1. The CDR3 has 14 residues. Germline V gene sequence: CDR1 SGHRS, CDR2 YFSETQ. The V segment lost 4 bases and the J segment 1 base; nucleotides outside the gene matches: 3. The CDR3 loop reads CASSQGAGNTEAFF. CDR3 nucleotide sequence: TGCGCCAGCAGCCAGGGGGCGGGGAACACTGAAGCTTTCTTT.

The chain is built from TRBV20-1 and TRBJ2-7, with D possibly being TRBD1 (6 bases). V lost 6 bases to trimming and J lost 3 bases, with 9 bases between them. The CDR3 extends over 11 amino acids. From germline, CDR1 is DFQATT and CDR2 SNEGSKA (reference sequence). The CDR3 coding sequence is TGCAGTGCCACAGGGTTCTACGAGCAGTACTTC. It yields the protein CSATGFYEQYF.